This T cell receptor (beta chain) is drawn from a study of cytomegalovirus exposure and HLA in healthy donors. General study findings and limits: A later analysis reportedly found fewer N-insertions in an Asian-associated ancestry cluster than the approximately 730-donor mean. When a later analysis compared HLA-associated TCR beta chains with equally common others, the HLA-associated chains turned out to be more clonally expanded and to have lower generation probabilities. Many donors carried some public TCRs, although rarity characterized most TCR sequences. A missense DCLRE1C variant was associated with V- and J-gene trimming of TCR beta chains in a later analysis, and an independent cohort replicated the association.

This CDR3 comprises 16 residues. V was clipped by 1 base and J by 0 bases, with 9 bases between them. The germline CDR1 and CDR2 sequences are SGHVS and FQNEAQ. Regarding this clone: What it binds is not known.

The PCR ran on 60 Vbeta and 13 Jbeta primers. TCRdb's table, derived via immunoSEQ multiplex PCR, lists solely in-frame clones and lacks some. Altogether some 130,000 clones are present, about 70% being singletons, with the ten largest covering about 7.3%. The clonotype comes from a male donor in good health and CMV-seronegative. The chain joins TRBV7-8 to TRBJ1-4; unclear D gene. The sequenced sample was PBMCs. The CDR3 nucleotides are TGTGCCAGCAGCTTAGTTGGCCGTACAACTAATGAAAAACTGTTTTTT. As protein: CASSLVGRTTNEKLFF.